This TCR beta chain came from a study of blood T cell repertoires in COVID-19. Study as a whole: Researchers got acute and convalescent COVID-19 samples from the United States, Italy and Spain. Sources were T cells, B-cell-depleted T cells, or PBMCs; the material itself was cDNA or gDNA.

Original processing methods: It was from reference gene primer amplification that nucleated cell counts were estimated. The assay was immunoSEQ multiplex PCR, and TCRdb's table has in-frame clones only and misses some. From that table come the V and J calls and clone size; the DNA was used to work out D and trimming. This sample has tens of thousands of clones, with roughly 80% found just once. Germline loops: CDR1 SGHRS, CDR2 YFSETQ. CDR3 length equals 15 residues. V shed 4 bases and J 6 bases; nucleotides not matched to a gene: 6. This clonotype was obtained from a human donor with acute or convalescent COVID-19. The donor label of this sample is uncertain. The rearrangement uses TRBV5-1 and TRBJ2-2; 10 bases map to TRBD1. Sequenced sample: peripheral blood. The CDR3 here is CASSPGQGMPGELFF. The CDR3 nucleotides are TGCGCCAGCAGCCCGGGACAGGGGATGCCCGGGGAGCTGTTTTTT. The variable domain in full, with the rest retrieved from reference TRBV5-1 and TRBJ2-2, is KAGVTQTPRYLIKTRGQQVTLSCSPISGHRSVSWYQQTPGQGLQFLFEYFSETQRNKGNFPGRFSGRQFSNSRSEMNVSTLELGDSALYLCASSPGQGMPGELFFGEGSRLTVL.